Shown below are 11 T cell receptor beta chains from a single sample sequenced in a study of shared clonotypes between healthy human individuals. Profiling relied on immunoSEQ multiplex PCR, and the TCRdb table lists in-frame clones only, not all of them. The table shows over 850,000 clones, with approximately 80% occurring only once. Source material: memory CD4+ T cells from PBMCs. Subset described: CD45RA-negative fraction. The source is a man aged 18 to 30 in good health. Some clones in this sample may be carry-over from other donors' samples.

The V and J genes are TRBV4-1 and TRBJ2-7, with 8 positions matching TRBD1. The junction had 5 bases not matched to a gene; V was cut back by 2 bases and J by 2 bases. The CDR3 is made up of 15 amino acids. Germline V lookup: CDR1 MGHRA, CDR2 YSYEKL. CDR3 region: CASSQTGTGTYEQYF. The CDR3 DNA sequence: TGCGCCAGCAGCCAAACCGGGACAGGAACCTACGAGCAGTACTTC.

This sequence joins TRBV18 and TRBJ2-3; D is unresolved. The CDR3 runs to 15 residues. In germline, CDR1 is KGHSH, CDR2 LQKENI. Trimming shortened V by 4 bases and J by 1 base, and 12 bases separated the two germline ends. The CDR3 loop is CASSLTKGGTDTQYF. CDR3 DNA sequence: TGTGCCAGCTCACTCACGAAAGGTGGCACAGATACGCAGTATTTT.

This chain connects TRBV6-1 to TRBJ2-7; maybe TRBD1 (5 bases). The CDR3 consists of 16 residues. Germline-derived CDR1 and CDR2 are MNHNS and SASEGT. V lost 2 bases, J lost 5 bases, and 19 bases lay in between. CDR3 region: CASSERFRQGDDEQYF. The CDR3 DNA reads TGTGCCAGCAGTGAACGATTTAGGCAGGGTGACGACGAGCAGTACTTC.

The rearrangement joins TRBV28 to TRBJ2-7, with D unclear. The V end lost 1 base, the J end lost 3 bases, and 13 bases lay between the germline ends. The CDR3 length is 15 residues. Per the germline V gene, CDR1 is MDHEN and CDR2 is SYDVKM. The CDR3 protein is CASSLYSRSLYEQYF. The CDR3 bases are TGTGCCAGCAGTTTATATTCCCGATCCCTCTACGAGCAGTACTTC.

The chain joins TRBV7-2 to TRBJ1-2; perhaps TRBD1 as D (5 bases). V lost 5 bases and J lost 4, with 23 bases in between. This CDR3 spans 17 amino acids. In germline, CDR1 is SGHTA, CDR2 FQGNSA. The CDR3 nucleotides are TGTGCCAGCAGCGAACCCTTGGTGGTACGGGGCGCCTATGGCTACACCTTC. Encoded protein: CASSEPLVVRGAYGYTF.

The V and J genes are TRBV7-6 and TRBJ2-7; 7 nucleotides line up with TRBD2. CDR1 SGHVS and CDR2 FNYEAQ come from the germline V gene. The CDR3 extends over 16 amino acids. V gave up 0 bases and J gave up 0 bases; unmatched junction bases: 5. In DNA, the CDR3 is TGTGCCAGCAGCTTAGCGGGAGGGCCTTCCTCCTACGAGCAGTACTTC. This translates into CASSLAGGPSSYEQYF.

This clone showed up just a few times. This chain joins TRBV19 and TRBJ1-3; D gene ambiguous. Germline CDR1 LNHDA, CDR2 SQIVND (reference sequence). The CDR3 extends over 14 amino acids. V was clipped by 5 bases and J by 0 bases, with 8 bases between them. The CDR3 region is CASSLQHSGNTIYF. CDR3 nucleotides: TGTGCCAGTAGTCTACAGCACTCTGGAAACACCATATATTTT. Looking up the rest from reference TRBV19 and TRBJ1-3 gives the full variable domain: DGGITQSPKYLFRKEGQNVTLSCEQNLNHDAMYWYRQDPGQGLRLIYYSQIVNDFQKGDIAEGYSVSREKKESFPLTVTSAQKNPTAFYLCASSLQHSGNTIYFGEGSWLTVV.

As for this clone: This likely reflects a read error, since a far larger clone is one base away. The CDR3 DNA sequence: TGTGCCAGCAGCCAAACCGGACAGAGCCTCTATGGCTGCACCTTC. Translated, it gives CASSQTGQSLYGCTF. The rearrangement joins TRBV7-3 to TRBJ1-2; tentatively, D is TRBD1 (6 bases). Germline V gene sequence: CDR1 SGHTA, CDR2 FQGTGA. This CDR3 comprises 15 residues.

The genes are TRBV7-2 and TRBJ2-7; 7 bases line up with TRBD2. J gave up 5 bases and V 5 bases, and 9 bases lay outside the gene matches. Looked up from germline, CDR1 is SGHTA and CDR2 is FQGNSA. This CDR3 is 14 amino acids long. The CDR3 nucleotides are TGTGCCAGCAGCCCGAGACTAGCATCGGACGAGCAGTACTTC. It is translated as CASSPRLASDEQYF. The variable domain in full, completed from reference TRBV7-2 and TRBJ2-7, reads GAGVSQSPSNKVTEKGKDVELRCDPISGHTALYWYRQSLGQGLEFLIYFQGNSAPDKSGLPSDRFSAERTGGSVSTLTIQRTQQEDSAVYLCASSPRLASDEQYFGPGTRLTVT.

The chain is built from TRBV28 and TRBJ1-1; 9 bases are a match to TRBD1. The V gene's germline CDR1 is MDHEN and CDR2 SYDVKM. The CDR3 contains 13 residues. V gave up 8 bases and J gave up 2 bases; unmatched junction bases: 3. The CDR3 DNA is TGTGCCAGCCAGACAGGGGGTAACACTGAAGCTTTCTTT. It encodes CASQTGGNTEAFF.

V usage is TRBV9 and J usage is TRBJ1-1, with unresolved D. The CDR3 loop spans 13 amino acids. Trimming pared 5 bases from V and 1 base from J, leaving 9 bases between. CDR1 is SGDLS and CDR2 is YYNGEE in the germline V gene. The CDR3 nucleotides are TGTGCCAGCAGACTCATAGAGAACACTGAAGCTTTCTTT. Translation gives CASRLIENTEAFF. The whole variable domain, filled in from reference TRBV9 and TRBJ1-1, reads DSGVTQTPKHLITATGQRVTLRCSPRSGDLSVYWYQQSLDQGLQFLIQYYNGEERAKGNILERFSAQQFPDLHSELNLSSLELGDSALYFCASRLIENTEAFFGQGTRLTVV.